What follows is one T cell receptor beta chain and its context. Its specificity is unknown. Data came from immunoSEQ multiplex PCR; TCRdb stores just in-frame clones and leaves some out. The data contain fewer than 11,000 clones, 60% of them seen just once; the ten biggest clones take up roughly a tenth. This sample is part of a study of tumor-infiltrating lymphocytes in localized non-small cell lung cancer. As for the study in general: Several tumor histologies, both smoking statuses, and some post-neoadjuvant chemotherapy samples were included. Tumor tissue and non-adjacent uninvolved lung came from each patient.

In germline, CDR1 is MNHEY, CDR2 SVGAGI. The V gene lost 0 bases and the J gene lost 4 bases, with 6 bases spanning the gap. The CDR3 runs 13 residues. Study-level findings and limits: Higher tumor T cell infiltration than in uninvolved lung was supported by TCRbeta sequencing. TCR sequencing covered a subset of patients with enough tissue.

The specimen was uninvolved lung tissue not adjacent to the tumor. This chain joins TRBV6-5 and TRBJ1-2; no clear D. The clonotype was recovered from a human donor with non-small cell lung cancer. The CDR3 coding sequence is TGTGCCAGCAGTTACTCGGGTTTCTATGGCTACACCTTC. Its protein is CASSYSGFYGYTF.